Listed below are T cell receptor beta chains from one sample, sequenced in a study of blood T cells in healthy people across ages. A single record per CDR3 protein comes from TCRdb applying MiXCR to the 5' RACE reads. The sample contains hundreds of thousands of distinct CDR3 sequences, 55% to 75% of which appear only once. Sequencing input: blood. Receptors were obtained from a man aged 30 to 39 in good health. CDR3s include the opening cysteine and the closing phenylalanine or tryptophan. Each record gives: V gene, J gene, D gene, clone size, CDR3 protein, CDR3 DNA. D genes are given only for firm matches. Some rows have no size entry. The others give once, few or many, or a class for an expanded clone.

TRBV7-2	TRBJ2-2	TRBD1	-	CASSLVGTGMPGELFF	TGTGCCAGCAGCTTAGTCGGGACAGGGATGCCCGGGGAGCTGTTTTTT
TRBV20-1	TRBJ2-1	-	-	CSARLVANEQFF	TGCAGTGCTCGACTAGTAGCCAATGAGCAGTTCTTC
TRBV7-2	TRBJ2-7	TRBD1	-	CASSGPTGTAIYEQYF	TGTGCCAGCAGCGGCCCCACCGGGACAGCCATCTACGAGCAGTACTTC
TRBV20-1	TRBJ1-2	TRBD1	once	CSATGTGFPSYTF	TGCAGTGCGACCGGGACAGGCTTTCCTAGCTACACCTTC
TRBV3-1	TRBJ1-4	-	-	CASSLVGRKLFF	TGTGCCAGCAGCTTAGTCGGCCGAAAACTGTTTTTT
TRBV15	TRBJ1-1	TRBD1	-	CATSRGTGGWNTEAFF	TGTGCCACCAGCCGGGGGACAGGGGGTTGGAACACTGAAGCTTTCTTT
TRBV7-9	TRBJ1-5	TRBD1	-	CASSSNRGGNQPQHF	TGTGCCAGCAGCTCCAACAGGGGTGGCAATCAGCCCCAGCATTTT
TRBV6-6	TRBJ1-2	-	-	CATSGFRNYGYTF	TGTGCCACTTCCGGGTTCCGCAACTATGGCTACACCTTC
TRBV12-3/TRBV12-4	TRBJ2-7	TRBD2	few	CASSSGLAGDYEQYF	TGTGCCAGCAGTTCAGGACTAGCGGGAGACTACGAGCAGTACTTC
TRBV20-1	TRBJ1-4	-	once	CSARDTQNEKLFF	TGCAGTGCTCGGGACACTCAGAATGAAAAACTGTTTTTT
TRBV7-2	TRBJ2-1	TRBD2	-	CASRPTSGAPSEQFF	TGTGCCAGCAGGCCTACTAGCGGGGCCCCCAGTGAGCAGTTCTTC
TRBV27	TRBJ2-7	TRBD2	-	CASSLVGGPFYEQYF	TGTGCCAGCAGTTTAGTGGGAGGGCCTTTTTACGAGCAGTACTTC
TRBV7-2	TRBJ2-7	-	-	CASSIYREAYEQYF	TGTGCCAGCAGCATCTACAGGGAAGCCTACGAGCAGTACTTC
TRBV4-1	TRBJ1-4	-	-	CASSVQPNEKLFF	TGCGCCAGCAGCGTTCAGCCTAATGAAAAACTGTTTTTT
TRBV7-2	TRBJ2-1	TRBD2	-	CASSFLLAGPSYNEQFF	TGTGCCAGCAGCTTTCTACTAGCGGGTCCTTCCTACAATGAGCAGTTCTTC
TRBV9	TRBJ1-6	-	-	CASSVARGFRSPLHF	TGTGCCAGCAGCGTAGCGCGCGGGTTTCGGTCACCCCTCCACTTT
TRBV3-1	TRBJ2-2	TRBD2	-	CASSQERGPQTGTNEVTGELFF	TGTGCCAGCAGCCAAGAGAGGGGCCCCCAAACCGGGACTAATGAAGTCACCGGGGAGCTGTTTTTT
TRBV27	TRBJ2-7	TRBD1	-	CASSMRTGISYEQYF	TGTGCCAGCAGCATGCGGACAGGGATATCCTACGAGCAGTACTTC
TRBV21-1	TRBJ2-1	-	-	CASSRGGKKVMKQFF	TGTGCCAGCAGCAGGGGAGGGAAAAAGGTGATGAAGCAGTTCTTC
TRBV5-1	TRBJ2-1	TRBD1	-	CAGSLGDRGTNEQFF	TGCGCCGGCAGCTTGGGCGACAGGGGGACCAATGAGCAGTTCTTC
TRBV20-1	TRBJ2-3	-	-	CSGDGGTSTDTQYF	TGCAGTGGCGATGGGGGAACTAGCACAGATACGCAGTATTTT
TRBV5-1	TRBJ1-2	TRBD1	-	CASSFGTGVLDYGYTF	TGCGCCAGCAGCTTTGGGACAGGGGTGTTGGACTATGGCTACACCTTC